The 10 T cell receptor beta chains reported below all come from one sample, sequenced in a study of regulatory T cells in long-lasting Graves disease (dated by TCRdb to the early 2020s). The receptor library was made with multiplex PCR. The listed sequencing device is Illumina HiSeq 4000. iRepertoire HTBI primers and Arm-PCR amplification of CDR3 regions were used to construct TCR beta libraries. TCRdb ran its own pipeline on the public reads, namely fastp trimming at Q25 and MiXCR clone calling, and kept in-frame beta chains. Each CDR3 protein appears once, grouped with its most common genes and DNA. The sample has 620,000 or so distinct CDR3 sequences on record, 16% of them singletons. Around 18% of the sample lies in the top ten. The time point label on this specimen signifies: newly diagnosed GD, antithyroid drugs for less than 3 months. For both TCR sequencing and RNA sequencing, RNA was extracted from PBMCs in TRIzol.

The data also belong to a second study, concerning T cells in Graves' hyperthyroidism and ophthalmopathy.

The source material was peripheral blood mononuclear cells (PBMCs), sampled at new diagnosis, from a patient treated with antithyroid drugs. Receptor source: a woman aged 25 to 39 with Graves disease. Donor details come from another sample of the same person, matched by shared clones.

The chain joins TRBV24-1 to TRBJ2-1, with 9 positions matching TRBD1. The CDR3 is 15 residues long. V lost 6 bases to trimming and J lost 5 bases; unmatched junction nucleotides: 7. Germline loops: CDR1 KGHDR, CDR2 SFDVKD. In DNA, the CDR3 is TGTGCCACCAGTCCGTCGGACAGGGGTGACAATGAGCAGTTCTTC. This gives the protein CATSPSDRGDNEQFF.

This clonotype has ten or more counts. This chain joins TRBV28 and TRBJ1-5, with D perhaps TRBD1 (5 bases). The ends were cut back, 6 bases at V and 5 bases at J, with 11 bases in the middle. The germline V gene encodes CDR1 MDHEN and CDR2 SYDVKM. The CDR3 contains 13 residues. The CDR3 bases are TGTGCCAGCAGCTTAATAGGGGATCAGCCCCAGCATTTT. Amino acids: CASSLIGDQPQHF.

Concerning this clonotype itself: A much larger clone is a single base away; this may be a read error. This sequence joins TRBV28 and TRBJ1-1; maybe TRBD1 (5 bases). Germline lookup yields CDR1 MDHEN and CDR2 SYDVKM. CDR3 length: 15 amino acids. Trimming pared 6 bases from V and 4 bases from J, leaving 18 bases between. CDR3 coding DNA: TGTGCCAGCAGCCGTCTCGGGGGGTGGGGCACTGAAGCTTTCTTT. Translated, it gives CASSRLGGWGTEAFF.

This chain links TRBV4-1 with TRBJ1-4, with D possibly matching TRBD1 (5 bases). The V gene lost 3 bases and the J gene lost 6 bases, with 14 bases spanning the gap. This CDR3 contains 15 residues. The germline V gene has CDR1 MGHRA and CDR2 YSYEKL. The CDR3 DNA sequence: TGCGCCAGCAGCCATGGCATGGGGGGTGATGAAAAACTGTTTTTT. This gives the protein CASSHGMGGDEKLFF.

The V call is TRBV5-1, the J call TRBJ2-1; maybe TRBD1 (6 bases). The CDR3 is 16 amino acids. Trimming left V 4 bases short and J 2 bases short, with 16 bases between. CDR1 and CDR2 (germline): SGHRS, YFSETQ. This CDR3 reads CASSLVGAEPYNEQFF. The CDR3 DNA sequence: TGCGCCAGCAGCCTGGTGGGGGCCGAACCCTACAATGAGCAGTTCTTC.

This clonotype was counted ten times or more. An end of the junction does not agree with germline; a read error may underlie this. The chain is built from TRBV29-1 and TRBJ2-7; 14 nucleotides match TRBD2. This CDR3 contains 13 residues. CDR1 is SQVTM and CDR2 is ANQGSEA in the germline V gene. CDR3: CSVGTSGSYEQYF. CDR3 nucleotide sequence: TGCAGTGTTGGGACTAGCGGGAGCTACGAGCAGTACTTC.

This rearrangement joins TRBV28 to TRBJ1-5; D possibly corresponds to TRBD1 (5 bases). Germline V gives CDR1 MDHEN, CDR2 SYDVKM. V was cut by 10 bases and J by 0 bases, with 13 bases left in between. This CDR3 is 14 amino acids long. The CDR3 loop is CATKTDYSNQPQHF. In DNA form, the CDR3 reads TGTGCCACCAAGACAGACTATAGCAATCAGCCCCAGCATTTT.

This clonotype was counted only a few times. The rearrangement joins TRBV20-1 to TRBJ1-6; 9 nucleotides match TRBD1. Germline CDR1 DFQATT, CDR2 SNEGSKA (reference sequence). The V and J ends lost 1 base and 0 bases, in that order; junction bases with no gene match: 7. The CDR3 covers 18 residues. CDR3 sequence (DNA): TGCAGTGCTAGAGGTCTGGGACAGGGAAGCTCCTATAATTCACCCCTCCACTTT. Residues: CSARGLGQGSSYNSPLHF.

CDR3 protein: CASLDDSTEAFF. CDR3 nucleotides: TGTGCCAGCTTGGACGATTCTACTGAAGCTTTCTTT. The J gene is TRBJ1-1, the V gene TRBV2, with unresolved D. The CDR3 consists of 12 residues. The V end was cut by 8 bases, the J end by 5 bases, with 12 bases between. The germline gives CDR1 SNHLY, CDR2 FYNNEI.

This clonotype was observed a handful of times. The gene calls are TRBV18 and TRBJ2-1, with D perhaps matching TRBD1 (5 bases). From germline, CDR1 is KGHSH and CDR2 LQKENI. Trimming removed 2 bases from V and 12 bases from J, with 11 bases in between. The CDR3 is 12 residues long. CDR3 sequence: CASSPRGMMQFF. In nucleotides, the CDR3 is TGTGCCAGCTCACCAAGGGGAATGATGCAGTTCTTC.